Listed below are T cell receptor beta chains from one sample, sequenced in a study of shared clonotypes between healthy human individuals. Measured with immunoSEQ multiplex PCR; TCRdb has only the in-frame clones, and not every one. The sample yields about 380,000 clones, approximately 96% seen once. The sequenced sample consisted of memory CD8+ T cells sorted from blood. The receptors were gathered from a man between 25 and 39 years old in good health. Each CDR3 is given with its conserved first and last residue. A D gene is named only where the DNA matches it firmly. Where a row states a size, it is once, few, many or the class of an expanded clone; other rows omit it.

TRBV30,TRBJ2-1,NA,TRBD2,CAWTPRGGRANEQFF,TGTGCCTGGACCCCGAGGGGCGGGAGGGCCAATGAGCAGTTCTTC
TRBV4-1,TRBJ1-2,NA,TRBD1,CASSQVTGEGYTF,TGCGCCAGCAGCCAAGTCACAGGGGAAGGCTACACCTTC
TRBV30,TRBJ2-7,NA,NA,CAWSEDSSYEQYF,TGTGCCTGGAGTGAGGACAGCTCCTACGAGCAGTACTTC
TRBV2,TRBJ2-3,NA,TRBD2,CATSRTVPSSGTGGDTQYF,TGTGCCACCTCTAGGACCGTACCTTCTAGCGGGACCGGTGGGGATACGCAGTATTTT
TRBV7-9,TRBJ2-1,NA,TRBD2,CASSRTSGRVSEQFF,TGTGCCAGCAGCAGGACTAGCGGGAGAGTTAGTGAGCAGTTCTTC
TRBV5-6,TRBJ2-7,NA,TRBD2,CASSLWGGSGLYEQYF,TGTGCCAGCAGCTTGTGGGGCGGGAGCGGCCTCTACGAGCAGTACTTC
TRBV10-3,TRBJ2-7,once,NA,CATNRDSYEQYF,TGTGCCACGAACCGGGACTCCTACGAGCAGTACTTC
TRBV10-1,TRBJ2-7,NA,TRBD1,CASSRGQGVSYEQYF,TGCGCCAGCAGCAGGGGACAGGGGGTCTCCTACGAGCAGTACTTC
TRBV30,TRBJ1-2,NA,NA,CAWSAWGARYGYTF,TGTGCCTGGAGTGCGTGGGGCGCACGGTATGGCTACACCTTC
TRBV7-9,TRBJ1-2,NA,NA,CASSPQGIDYGYTF,TGTGCCAGCAGCCCCCAGGGTATCGACTATGGCTACACCTTC
TRBV9,TRBJ2-5,NA,NA,CASSPHWGGKETQYF,TGTGCCAGCAGCCCCCATTGGGGAGGCAAGGAGACCCAGTACTTC
TRBV10-3,TRBJ1-1,NA,NA,CAISEQGIYTEAFF,TGTGCCATCAGTGAGCAAGGGATTTACACTGAAGCTTTCTTT
TRBV11-3,TRBJ2-2,NA,NA,CASSWDTNTGELFF,TGTGCCAGCAGCTGGGACACGAACACCGGGGAGCTGTTTTTT
TRBV7-8,TRBJ1-2,NA,TRBD1,CASSLVGGQRSPNYGYTF,TGTGCCAGCAGCTTAGTAGGGGGACAGAGATCTCCTAACTATGGCTACACCTTC
TRBV6-1,TRBJ2-7,NA,NA,CASREGTTYEQYF,TGTGCCAGCAGAGAAGGGACAACCTACGAGCAGTACTTC
TRBV5-4,TRBJ2-2,NA,TRBD2,CASSATGTSAGELFF,TGTGCCAGCAGCGCGACCGGGACTAGCGCCGGGGAGCTGTTTTTT
TRBV7-6,TRBJ2-5,NA,TRBD2,CASSLAVGETQYF,TGTGCCAGCAGCCTAGCGGTGGGGGAGACCCAGTACTTC
TRBV25-1,TRBJ1-2,once,TRBD1,CASSEADRGPYGYTF,TGTGCCAGCAGTGAGGCTGACAGGGGACCCTATGGCTACACCTTC
TRBV30,TRBJ1-5,once,NA,CAWSREANQPQHF,TGTGCCTGGAGTCGGGAGGCCAATCAGCCCCAGCATTTT
TRBV4-1,TRBJ2-2,NA,NA,CASGHGTTGTGELFF,TGCGCCAGCGGCCACGGGACGACTGGCACCGGGGAGCTGTTTTTT
TRBV5-1,TRBJ2-6,NA,NA,CASSWGSGANVLTF,TGCGCCAGCAGCTGGGGCTCTGGGGCCAACGTCCTGACTTTC
TRBV5-6,TRBJ1-6,once,NA,CASSLDRLGPLHF,TGTGCCAGCAGCTTGGATCGTTTGGGACCCCTCCACTTT
TRBV25-1,TRBJ1-1,NA,NA,CASSELFTGPTEAFF,TGTGCCAGCAGTGAACTCTTCACAGGGCCAACTGAAGCTTTCTTT